This T cell receptor (beta chain) stems from a study of blood T cells in healthy people across ages. For the second PCR, which ran for about 7 to 11 cycles, a sample-barcoded 5' primer and a J-beta primer mix were used. TCRdb reprocessed the 5' RACE reads via MiXCR and lists one record per CDR3 protein. The data show 1,500,000 or so distinct CDR3 sequences, approximately 43% seen once. Germline V gene sequence: CDR1 SGHVS, CDR2 FNYEAQ. With 1 base clipped from V and 5 bases from J, the junction kept 9 bases outside the gene matches. This CDR3 region has 16 residues. The V call is TRBV7-6, the J call TRBJ1-2; 8 bases align to TRBD1. Sequenced sample: blood. This clonotype was sampled from a woman between 18 and 29 years old in good health. DNA for the CDR3: TGTGCCAGCAGCTTAGTCGGGGGACAGGCGTCATATGGCTACACCTTC. Protein: CASSLVGGQASYGYTF.